One sample yielded the 5 T cell receptor beta chains listed below, sequenced in a study of T cell responses to AZD1222 COVID-19 vaccine. TCRdb's copy holds only in-frame clones and misses some; the assay was immunoSEQ multiplex PCR. The sample has approximately 180,000 clones, around nine tenths seen once. The sequencing used peripheral blood, collected on day 0 of AZD1222 vaccination. These receptors came from an adult in good health.

Remarks on this clone: The junction shows a germline mismatch at one end, possibly a read error. This chain connects TRBV7-9 to TRBJ1-2, with D maybe TRBD1 (5 bases). CDR1 is SEHNR, CDR2 FQNEAQ, per germline (reference sequence). The CDR3 is made up of 11 amino acids. CDR3 sequence reads: CASSLGDGYTF. As DNA, the CDR3 is TGTGCCAGCAGTTTAGGGGATGGCTACACCTTC.

The rearrangement uses TRBV9 and TRBJ1-1; D unclear. V dropped 0 bases and J dropped 8 bases, with 11 bases sitting between them. This CDR3 has 13 residues. Germline CDR1 and CDR2: SGDLS and YYNGEE. In nucleotides, the CDR3 is TGTGCCAGCAGCGTAGACTCTGGCGGGGAAGCTTTCTTT. It specifies CASSVDSGGEAFF.

The CDR3 here is CASSFLAGEGNNEQFF. The CDR3 DNA follows: TGTGCCAGCAGTTTCTTAGCGGGAGAGGGTAACAATGAGCAGTTCTTC. The rearrangement uses TRBV27 and TRBJ2-1, with TRBD2 matching 9 bases. Germline trimming cut 3 bases from V and 5 bases from J; bases unmatched to any gene: 8. The germline V gene has CDR1 MNHEY and CDR2 SMNVEV (reference sequence). The CDR3 is 16 residues long.

This clone was recorded a few times. The V gene is TRBV19, the J gene TRBJ1-3, with TRBD1 matching over 7 bases. The germline V gene encodes CDR1 LNHDA and CDR2 SQIVND (reference sequence). This CDR3 is built from 15 residues. The V and J ends lost 5 bases and 0 bases, in that order; junction bases with no gene match: 4. DNA for the CDR3: TGTGCCAGTAGTCGAGGGGACAGCTCTGGAAACACCATATATTTT. Translating it yields CASSRGDSSGNTIYF.

The chain joins TRBV7-9 to TRBJ1-1; D is undetermined. V lost 2 bases and J lost 5, with 18 bases in between. The CDR3 is 16 amino acids. Germline V gene lookup returns CDR1 SEHNR and CDR2 FQNEAQ (reference sequence). The CDR3 sequence is CASSLLGKGGGTEAFF. The CDR3, as DNA: TGTGCCAGCAGCTTATTAGGCAAGGGAGGAGGTACTGAAGCTTTCTTT.